Listed here is a single TCR beta chain. The antigen it binds to is not known. Per-base quality was not reported, and no clone a single base away is much larger than it. The trial excluded patients who had a history of autoimmune disease or were on systemic immunosuppression. Peripheral blood for TCR sequencing was collected from all dose cohorts at baseline, on cycle 4 day 1, and on cycle 7 day 1. Samples were obtained from an open-label, multicenter, first-in-human phase I dose-escalation trial of ivuxolimab. Adults with locally advanced or metastatic head and neck squamous cell, hepatocellular, melanoma or renal cell carcinoma were enrolled in the trial. Before TCR sequencing, CD4+ and CD8+ T cells were separately sorted from peripheral blood. The sample is drawn from a study of OX40 agonist ivuxolimab in advanced cancers. Background on the whole study: Ivuxolimab was a fully human IgG2 agonistic monoclonal antibody targeting the costimulatory receptor OX40 (CD134). Intravenous ivuxolimab was administered to patients every 2 weeks at six dose levels: 0.01, 0.1, 0.3, 1.5, 3 and 10 mg/kg. Of the roughly 54 dose-escalation patients, hepatocellular carcinoma was present in 19, melanoma in around 15, renal cell carcinoma in 9 and head and neck cancer in 9. A male proportion of nearly 85% and a mean age of 60 years, ranging from 23 to 79, were recorded for the dose-escalation cohort. Patients were allowed to have had prior anti-PD-1, anti-PD-L1 or anti-CTLA-4 therapy, and 40% of the dose-escalation patients had previously received checkpoint inhibitors. Three dose-escalation patients achieved partial responses, one with hepatocellular carcinoma and two with cutaneous melanoma. Peripheral TCRbeta sequencing aimed to test whether ivuxolimab altered TCR sequence diversity and caused clonal T-cell expansion. The paper covers the monotherapy dose-escalation part of the phase I ivuxolimab trial, which included N ≈ 52 patients.

From the germline V gene, CDR1 is SGHTA and CDR2 is FQGNSA. The CDR3 spans 15 residues, from the cysteine through the phenylalanine. The sequence is cut down to CDR3 DNA, 45 bases in frame from base 1. V is pared back by 1 base and J by 1 base, with 8 bases lying between the germline termini. The paper's findings and limits, for the study overall: Partial responders in the 0.1-3.0 mg/kg groups had among the lowest normalized peripheral clonal expansion, especially among CD8+ T cells. On average, CD8+ T cells showed more expanded clones than CD4+ T cells after ivuxolimab. At doses of 0.1 to 3.0 mg/kg, clonal expansion of both CD4+ and CD8+ T cells in blood was seen between baseline and week 6. The antigen specificity of the peripheral T cells that underwent clonal expansion was not determined. Low levels of normalized T-cell clonal expansion were also seen in some patients who did not respond.

For sequencing of the TCRbeta CDR3 region, genomic DNA was extracted from the sorted cells. The immunoSEQ Assay was used to sequence the TCRbeta CDR3 regions. TCRdb took this table from immuneACCESS and kept in-frame rearrangements with V and J called. Such tables lack part of the clones; where checked against another copy, unresolved V genes explain under half of the gap, and the rest is unexplained. The sample data list about 50,000 clones, and about 90% of these were observed just once. Together, the top ten hold 3% to 4% of the sample. This specimen was CD4+ or CD8+ T cells sorted from blood, taken in a trial of the OX40 agonist ivuxolimab. This sequence was found in an adult with an advanced solid tumor such as melanoma, head and neck, liver or kidney cancer. The sequence joins TRBV7-2 to TRBJ1-5; a tentative D match to TRBD1 spans 5 bases. The CDR3 has the sequence CASSLGQGSNQPQHF. The DNA sequence reads TGTGCCAGCAGCTTAGGCCAGGGAAGCAATCAGCCCCAGCATTTT.